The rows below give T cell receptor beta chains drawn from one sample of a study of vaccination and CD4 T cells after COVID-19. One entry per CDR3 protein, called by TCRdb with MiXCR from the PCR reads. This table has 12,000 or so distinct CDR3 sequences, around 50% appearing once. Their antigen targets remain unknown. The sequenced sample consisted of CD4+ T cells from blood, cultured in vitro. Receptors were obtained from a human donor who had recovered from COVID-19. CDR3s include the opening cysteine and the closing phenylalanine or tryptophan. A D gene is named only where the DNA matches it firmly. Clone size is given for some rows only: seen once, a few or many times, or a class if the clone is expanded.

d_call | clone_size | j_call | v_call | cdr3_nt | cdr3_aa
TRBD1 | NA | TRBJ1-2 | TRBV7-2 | TGTGCCAGCAGCGTAGGACAGGCCCTGGGCGGCTACACCTTC | CASSVGQALGGYTF
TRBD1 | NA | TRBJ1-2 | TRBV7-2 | TGTGCCAGCAGTCGGGACAGGGATTATGGCTACACCTTC | CASSRDRDYGYTF
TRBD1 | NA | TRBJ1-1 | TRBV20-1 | TGCAGTGCTAGTATGATCCGACAGGGCACTGAAGCTTTCTTT | CSASMIRQGTEAFF
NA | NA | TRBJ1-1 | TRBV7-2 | TGTGCCAGCAGCTTAACGCCGGGGGGCGCGCGCCCCTACACTGAAGCTTTCTTT | CASSLTPGGARPYTEAFF
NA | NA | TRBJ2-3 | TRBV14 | TGTGCCAGCAGCCAAGATCGGGGCACAGATACGCAGTATTTT | CASSQDRGTDTQYF
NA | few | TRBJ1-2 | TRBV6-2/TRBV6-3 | TGTGCCAGCAGTCCTCGACCTAAATTGGGCTACACCTTC | CASSPRPKLGYTF
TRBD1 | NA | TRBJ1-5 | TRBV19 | TGTGCCAGTAGTACCCACAGGGGTGGACAGCCCCAGCATTTT | CASSTHRGGQPQHF
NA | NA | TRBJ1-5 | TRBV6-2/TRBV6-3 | TGTGCCAGCAGTTATGGGGTCGGGGTGAGCAATCAGCCCCAGCATTTT | CASSYGVGVSNQPQHF
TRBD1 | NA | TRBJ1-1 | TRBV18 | TGTGCCAGCTCACTACGGGACAGCCCAGGAACTGAAGCTTTCTTT | CASSLRDSPGTEAFF
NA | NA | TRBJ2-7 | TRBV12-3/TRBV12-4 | TGTGCCAGCACTCGTCGGGGCTTATCCTACGAGCAGTACTTC | CASTRRGLSYEQYF
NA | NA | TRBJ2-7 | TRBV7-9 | TGTGCCAGCAGCTTACGCCAAGGGGCCTACGAGCAGTACTTC | CASSLRQGAYEQYF
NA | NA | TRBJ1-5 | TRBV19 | TGTGCCAGTAGTATAGCGGGGGCAGGGAATCAGCCCCAGCATTTT | CASSIAGAGNQPQHF
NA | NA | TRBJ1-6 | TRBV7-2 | TGTGCCAGCAGCTTGAGCTCCTATAATTCACCCCTCCACTTT | CASSLSSYNSPLHF
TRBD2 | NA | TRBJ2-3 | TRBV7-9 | TGTGCCAGCAGCTTAGGAGCGGGAGTGGTTAGCACAGATACGCAGTATTTT | CASSLGAGVVSTDTQYF
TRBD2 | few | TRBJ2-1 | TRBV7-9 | TGTGCCAGCAGCCTCCGGACTAGCGGGAGGGCCTCGGGGAATGAGCAGTTCTTC | CASSLRTSGRASGNEQFF
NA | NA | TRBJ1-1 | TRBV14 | TGTGCCAGCCAGACTTTAACCGGGAACACTGAAGCTTTCTTT | CASQTLTGNTEAFF
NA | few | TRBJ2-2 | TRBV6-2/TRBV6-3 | TGTGCCACCTTGGGGAACACCGGGGAGCTGTTTTTT | CATLGNTGELFF
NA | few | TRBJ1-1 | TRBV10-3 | TGTGCCATCAGTCGGGACTCACGTCGGACTGAAGCTTTCTTT | CAISRDSRRTEAFF
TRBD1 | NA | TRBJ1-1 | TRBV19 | TGTGCCAGTAGTTCCCGTCAGGGGGCCTCGGCCACTGAAGCTTTCTTT | CASSSRQGASATEAFF
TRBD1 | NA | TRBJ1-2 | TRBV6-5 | TGTGCCAGCAGTTACCAGCGACAGGGTGGAGTACGCTACACCTTC | CASSYQRQGGVRYTF
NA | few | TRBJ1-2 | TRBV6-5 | TGTGCCAGCAGTTACTCGAAGGACAGTAACTATGGCTACACCTTC | CASSYSKDSNYGYTF
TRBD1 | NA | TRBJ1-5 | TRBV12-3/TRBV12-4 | TGTGCCAGCAGCAAGACGGGCACAGGGGGCAATCAGCCCCAGCATTTT | CASSKTGTGGNQPQHF
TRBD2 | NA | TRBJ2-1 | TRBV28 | TGTGCCAGCACCGGGAGGCGCCGCGGGCTAAAAAATGAGCAGTTCTTC | CASTGRRRGLKNEQFF
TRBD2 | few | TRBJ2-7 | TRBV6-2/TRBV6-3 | TGTGCCAGCATCCCCGGCGGGAGACTCTCCTACGAGCAGTACTTC | CASIPGGRLSYEQYF
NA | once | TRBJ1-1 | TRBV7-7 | TGTGCTAGCAGCCTCGCTGAGAACACTGAAGCTTTCTTT | CASSLAENTEAFF
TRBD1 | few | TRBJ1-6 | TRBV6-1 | TGTGCCAGCAGTGAAGGGACAGGGCTGAGTTCACCCCTCCACTTT | CASSEGTGLSSPLHF
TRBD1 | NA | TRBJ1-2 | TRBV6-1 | TGTGCCAGCAGGGGGGGGACAGGGGATGCTAACTATGGCTACACCTTC | CASRGGTGDANYGYTF
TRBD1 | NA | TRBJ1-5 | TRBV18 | TGTGCCAGCTCACCGGGACAGATAGACCCCAGCAATCAGCCCCAGCATTTT | CASSPGQIDPSNQPQHF